This passage covers 10 T cell receptor beta chains from one sample sequenced in a study of Ad26.COV2.S vaccination and SARS-CoV-2 variants (dated by TCRdb to the early 2020s). Libraries were built with the immunoSEQ multiplex PCR assay. TCRdb took over this immuneACCESS table, retaining in-frame rearrangements with V and J assigned. Such tables are incomplete; in checked studies, under half of the missing clones stem from an unresolved V gene, and the remainder is unexplained. Here the sample has about 680,000 clones; around 92% occur a single time. The biggest ten clones account for around 1.4% of the sample. Reading the label with the study, this specimen's treatment or condition is: roughly 18 received Ad26.COV2.S at low or high dose, single or two shots; about 5 received placebo; per-sample allocation not given. Repertoires of vaccine and placebo recipients were sequenced from samples taken on day 63 after the first injection.

Sequenced material: peripheral blood, taken in a trial of Ad26.COV2.S vaccine versus placebo. These receptors all stem from a person aged 18-65 years who received the Ad26.COV2.S COVID-19 vaccine or a placebo.

The rearrangement uses TRBV5-4 and TRBJ2-7, with TRBD2 as a possible D gene (6 bases). Germline-derived CDR1 and CDR2 are SGHNT and YYREEE (reference sequence). The V and J ends lost 5 bases and 0 bases respectively, with 9 bases between them. The CDR3 contains 13 residues. CDR3 nucleotides: TGTGCCAGCAGGATGACTAGCTCCTACGAGCAGTACTTC. It specifies CASRMTSSYEQYF. Together with reference TRBV5-4 and TRBJ2-7, the CDR3 gives the full variable domain: ETGVTQSPTHLIKTRGQQVTLRCSSQSGHNTVSWYQQALGQGPQFIFQYYREEENGRGNFPPRFSGLQFPNYSSELNVNALELDDSALYLCASRMTSSYEQYFGPGTRLTVT.

This chain uses TRBV10-2 with TRBJ2-7; TRBD1 aligns across 9 bases. CDR1 is WSHSY and CDR2 is SAAADI in the germline V gene. This CDR3 region has 13 residues. The junction had 5 bases not matched to a gene; V was cut back by 10 bases and J by 1 base. CDR3 amino acids: CAISTGGSYEQYF. The DNA for the CDR3 is TGCGCCATTTCGACAGGGGGATCCTACGAGCAGTACTTC.

The J gene is TRBJ2-2, the V gene TRBV18; 7 bases agree with TRBD1. V shed 4 bases, J shed 1 base, and the junction held 3 bases outside the gene matches. Per germline, CDR1 KGHSH and CDR2 LQKENI. The CDR3 runs 15 residues. The CDR3 DNA reads as TGTGCCAGCTCACGGACAGGTCAGAACACCGGGGAGCTGTTTTTT. It codes for CASSRTGQNTGELFF.

V is TRBV5-8 and J is TRBJ2-2; 9 bases are a match to TRBD1. Germline trimming cut 1 base from V and 6 bases from J; bases unmatched to any gene: 7. The CDR3 contains 16 residues. Germline lookup yields CDR1 SGHTS and CDR2 YDEGEE. The DNA for the CDR3 is TGTGCCAGCAGCTTGTTCGGGACAGGGAGGTCCGGGGAGCTGTTTTTT. As protein: CASSLFGTGRSGELFF. Using reference TRBV5-8 and TRBJ2-2 for the parts outside the CDR3, the full variable domain is EAGVTQSPTHLIKTRGQQATLRCSPISGHTSVYWYQQALGLGLQFLLWYDEGEERNRGNFPPRFSGRQFPNYSSELNVNALELEDSALYLCASSLFGTGRSGELFFGEGSRLTVL.

This rearrangement joins TRBV4-1 to TRBJ2-7, with unresolved D. Germline V gives CDR1 MGHRA, CDR2 YSYEKL. V lost 4 bases and J lost 0, with 7 bases in between. CDR3 length: 13 amino acids. CDR3 in amino acids: CASSPASSYEQYF. The DNA for the CDR3 is TGCGCCAGCAGCCCGGCTTCCTCCTACGAGCAGTACTTC.

The chain recombines TRBV3-1 (or the pseudogene TRBV3-2) with TRBJ1-1, with D perhaps matching TRBD1 (5 bases). Trimming shortened V by 5 bases and J by 4 bases, and 17 bases separated the two germline ends. The CDR3 length is 15 residues. CDR1 is LGHDT, CDR2 YNNKEL, per germline (reference sequence). This CDR3 is CASSSRAAGGTEAFF. CDR3 coding DNA: TGTGCCAGCAGCTCACGAGCCGCGGGGGGCACTGAAGCTTTCTTT.

The V call is TRBV7-2, the J call TRBJ1-1; no reliable D call. The V gene's germline CDR1 is SGHTA and CDR2 FQGNSA. The CDR3 contains 14 residues. The V and J ends lost 6 bases and 5 bases respectively, with 16 bases between them. CDR3 amino acids: CASREGVEFTEAFF. The CDR3 DNA follows: TGTGCCAGCAGGGAGGGAGTGGAGTTTACTGAAGCTTTCTTT.

This clone was counted a single time. V gene TRBV19 combines with J gene TRBJ2-7; D gene uncertain. This CDR3 is 13 amino acids long. The V gene lost 8 bases and the J gene lost 2 bases, with 13 bases spanning the gap. Germline CDR1 and CDR2: LNHDA and SQIVND (reference sequence). The CDR3 reads CASSGLGPYEQYF. Here the CDR3 DNA reads TGTGCCAGTTCGGGCCTCGGCCCCTACGAGCAGTACTTC.

The genes are TRBV18 and TRBJ2-1; perhaps TRBD2 as D (6 bases). CDR1 is KGHSH, CDR2 LQKENI, per germline. V lost 3 bases to trimming and J lost 5 bases, with 20 bases between them. The CDR3 sequence is 17 residues long. The CDR3 reads CASSPPNSGSSNNEQFF. CDR3 DNA: TGTGCCAGCTCACCCCCTAACAGCGGGTCGAGTAACAATGAGCAGTTCTTC. Using reference TRBV18 and TRBJ2-1 for the parts outside the CDR3, the full variable domain is NAGVMQNPRHLVRRRGQEARLRCSPMKGHSHVYWYRQLPEEGLKFMVYLQKENIIDESGMPKERFSAEFPKEGPSILRIQQVVRGDSAAYFCASSPPNSGSSNNEQFFGPGTRLTVL.

The V gene is TRBV6-6, the J gene TRBJ1-5, with TRBD1 matching over 8 bases. This CDR3 has 15 amino acids. CDR1 and CDR2 from the germline V gene are MNHNY and SVGAGI (reference sequence). The V segment lost 2 bases and the J segment 5 bases; nucleotides outside the gene matches: 5. CDR3 protein: CASSYGQGVYQPQHF. CDR3 nucleotides: TGTGCCAGCAGTTACGGACAGGGCGTGTATCAGCCCCAGCATTTT.